Included here is one T cell receptor (beta chain) sequence, with context. In the authors' methods: Amplified reference gene primers provided the basis for estimating nucleated cell counts. Assay: immunoSEQ multiplex PCR; the TCRdb copy retains only in-frame clones and omits some. Clone size and the V and J calls come from that table; the DNA yielded D and trimming. The table lists 100,000 to 150,000 clones, roughly 90% of them singletons. This entry comes from a study of blood T cell repertoires in COVID-19. On the study more broadly: Sources were T cells, B-cell-depleted T cells, or PBMCs; the material itself was cDNA or gDNA.

CDR3 length: 14 residues. Germline V CDR1 and CDR2: SGHKS, YYEKEE (reference sequence). Deletions cut 1 base from V and 4 bases from J, with 9 bases between. The origin of this receptor is a man between 50 and 59 years old with acute or convalescent COVID-19. The chain couples TRBV5-5 to TRBJ2-1; the D gene is possibly TRBD1 (5 bases). The sample consisted of peripheral blood. The CDR3 loop is CASSLRQLYNEQFF. CDR3 DNA: TGTGCCAGCAGCTTGCGACAGCTTTACAATGAGCAGTTCTTC.